This T cell receptor beta chain was sequenced for a study of blood T cell repertoires in COVID-19. Overall study context: The United States, Italy and Spain provided the acute and convalescent COVID-19 samples. PBMCs, B-cell-depleted T cells, or T cells provided the cDNA or gDNA that made up the material.

Germline CDR1 is SGHAT and CDR2 is FQNNGV. This CDR3 contains 16 residues. The J segment lost 0 bases and the V segment lost 5 bases, leaving 9 bases of the junction unmatched. Using immunoSEQ multiplex PCR, the repertoire was profiled, and TCRdb retains in-frame clones only, with some absent. Of tens of thousands of clones detected, approximately 86% appear once; the ten largest clones hold 20% to 30%. Sequencing was done on a sample of peripheral blood. The chain is built from TRBV11-2 and TRBJ1-1; 7 bases are shared with TRBD1. The sequence came from a human donor in a cohort sampled during active COVID-19. CDR3 coding DNA: TGTGCCAGCAGCCTTCGGGACAGATCTATGAACACTGAAGCTTTCTTT. It translates to CASSLRDRSMNTEAFF. Full variable domain (missing parts from reference TRBV11-2 and TRBJ1-1): EAGVAQSPRYKIIEKRQSVAFWCNPISGHATLYWYQQILGQGPKLLIQFQNNGVVDDSQLPKDRFSAERLKGVDSTLKIQPAKLEDSAVYLCASSLRDRSMNTEAFFGQGTRLTVV.